In its sample, the clone carrying this T cell receptor beta chain was seen a few times. Its antigen is undetermined. Combining a sample-barcoded 5' primer with a J-beta primer mix, a second PCR ran for about 6 to 12 cycles. TCRdb ran MiXCR on the 5' RACE reads and lists one entry per CDR3 protein. The sample lists 550,000 to 600,000 distinct CDR3 sequences, approximately 27% occurring once. The record originates from a study of blood T cells in healthy people across ages. Study-wide points: Unsorted PBMC material precluded a definitive naive versus antigen-experienced comparison.

The CDR3 loop spans 14 amino acids. The V end lost 7 bases, the J end lost 2 bases, and 17 bases lay between the germline ends. Germline-derived CDR1 and CDR2 are SQVTM and ANQGSEA. Total RNA, at least 5.5 micrograms per sample, was extracted from PBMCs. This sequence was found in a woman aged 65 to 85 in good health. The V and J genes are TRBV29-1 and TRBJ2-5; D may match TRBD1 or TRBD2 (6 bases each). The material sequenced was blood. The CDR3 DNA is TGCAGCGCTCGGCCGGGGGCGGGTCAAGAGACCCAGTACTTC. This codes for CSARPGAGQETQYF.